The 24 T cell receptor beta chains in this list originate from one sample, sequenced in a study of T cell responses to AZD1222 COVID-19 vaccine. TCRdb's table, derived via immunoSEQ multiplex PCR, lists solely in-frame clones and lacks some. This table has around 200,000 clones, 85% to 90% appearing once. Sequencing used peripheral blood, obtained on day 0 of AZD1222 vaccination. The origin of the receptors is an adult in good health.

The rearrangement joins TRBV21-1 to TRBJ1-1; TRBD1, the D gene given by the table, was not confirmed from the DNA. TRBV21-1 is termed a pseudogene. The CDR3 contains 13 residues. Written as DNA, the CDR3 is TGTGCCAGCAGCAAAAGACAGAACACTGAAGCTTTCTTT. Protein sequence: CASSKRQNTEAFF.

The chain has TRBV5-4 and TRBJ1-4; possibly TRBD1 for D (5 bases). The CDR3 runs to 15 residues. Germline V gene sequence: CDR1 SGHNT, CDR2 YYREEE (reference sequence). The V and J ends lost 3 bases and 7 bases respectively, with 16 bases between them. The CDR3 sequence is CASSSKTGTGEKLFF. The CDR3 bases are TGTGCCAGCAGCTCCAAAACGGGGACCGGTGAAAAACTGTTTTTT. Using reference TRBV5-4 and TRBJ1-4 for the parts outside the CDR3, the full variable domain is ETGVTQSPTHLIKTRGQQVTLRCSSQSGHNTVSWYQQALGQGPQFIFQYYREEENGRGNFPPRFSGLQFPNYSSELNVNALELDDSALYLCASSSKTGTGEKLFFGSGTQLSVL.

The chain has TRBV12-3 or TRBV12-4 and TRBJ2-1; 8 bases are a match to TRBD2. J lost 15 bases, V lost 7 bases, and 14 bases had no gene match. There are 13 residues in the CDR3. CDR3 protein: CASMYTGARGGFF. The CDR3 DNA is TGTGCCAGCATGTACACGGGAGCCCGGGGGGGGTTCTTC.

This clone appeared once. The chain is built from TRBV6-6 and TRBJ1-2, with D maybe TRBD1 (6 bases). V lost 5 bases and J 0 bases, leaving 10 bases between the germline ends. This CDR3 spans 14 amino acids. Germline CDR1 reads MNHNY; CDR2 reads SVGAGI (reference sequence). The CDR3 DNA reads as TGTGCCAGCAGTCGGGACACCGCTAACTATGGCTACACCTTC. It is translated as CASSRDTANYGYTF.

The chain is built from TRBV9 and TRBJ1-1, with no clear D. CDR3 length equals 14 residues. The germline V and J ends were trimmed by 3 bases and 1 base, with 10 bases remaining between them. Germline CDR1 and CDR2: SGDLS and YYNGEE. CDR3 region: CASSAFSENTEAFF. As DNA, the CDR3 is TGTGCCAGCAGCGCATTCTCAGAGAACACTGAAGCTTTCTTT.

J is TRBJ2-1 and V is TRBV7-3; D may be TRBD1 (6 bases). CDR1 is SGHTA, CDR2 FQGTGA, per germline. CDR3 size: 14 residues. The germline V and J ends were trimmed by 6 bases and 5 bases, with 14 bases remaining between them. The CDR3 DNA reads as TGTGCCAGCAGTTCACGAAAGGGGGACAATGAGCAGTTCTTC. The encoded protein is CASSSRKGDNEQFF.

The V call is TRBV9, the J call TRBJ2-5; tentatively, D is TRBD1 (5 bases). V dropped 0 bases and J dropped 1 base, with 10 bases sitting between them. Germline values: CDR1 SGDLS, CDR2 YYNGEE. CDR3 length equals 15 residues. CDR3 DNA sequence: TGTGCCAGCAGCGTAGGGGTCAGGGCCCAAGAGACCCAGTACTTC. It yields the protein CASSVGVRAQETQYF.

The gene calls are TRBV10-3 and TRBJ1-1; D gene uncertain. CDR1 is ENHRY and CDR2 is SYGVKD in the germline V gene. V was cut by 4 bases and J by 0 bases, with 9 bases left in between. The CDR3 totals 14 residues. As DNA, the CDR3 is TGTGCCATCAGTGGGGGTCAGCTGAACACTGAAGCTTTCTTT. It codes for CAISGGQLNTEAFF.

The CDR3 loop is CASSGQPNTEAFF. For the CDR3, the DNA is TGTGCCAGCTCGGGACAGCCAAACACTGAAGCTTTCTTT. The chain joins TRBV6-6 to TRBJ1-1, with 7 bases matching TRBD1. Trimming at V came to 8 bases and at J to 2 bases, leaving 5 bases not matched to a gene. CDR3 size: 13 residues. Looked up from germline, CDR1 is MNHNY and CDR2 is SVGAGI (reference sequence).

The chain uses TRBV5-4 and TRBJ2-7; D ambiguous. Trimming removed 2 bases at V and 7 bases at J, with 10 bases between. CDR3 length: 12 residues. CDR1 is SGHNT, CDR2 YYREEE, per germline (reference sequence). Here the CDR3 DNA reads TGTGCCAGCAGCTTCCTCAATCGGGAGCAGTACTTC. Translation: CASSFLNREQYF.

J is TRBJ2-3 and V is TRBV6-4, with 7 bases aligning to TRBD2. The CDR3 contains 15 residues. The V gene's germline CDR1 is MRHNA and CDR2 SNTAGT. Germline trimming cut 4 bases from V and 0 bases from J; bases unmatched to any gene: 4. As DNA, the CDR3 is TGTGCCAGCAGTGCCGGGACTACTAGCACAGATACGCAGTATTTT. Its protein is CASSAGTTSTDTQYF.

This sequence joins TRBV6-2 or TRBV6-3 and TRBJ1-4; a possible D gene is TRBD1 (5 bases). The CDR3 is 16 residues long. Trimming shortened V by 4 bases and J by 4 bases, and 16 bases separated the two germline ends. Germline V lookup: CDR1 MNHEY, CDR2 SVGEGT. Here the CDR3 reads CASSSSMGGLNEKLFF. The CDR3 DNA follows: TGTGCCAGCAGTTCGTCGATGGGGGGACTTAATGAAAAACTGTTTTTT.

The rearrangement links TRBV4-3 to TRBJ1-4, with 8 positions matching TRBD1. The CDR3 runs 18 residues. J was trimmed by 0 bases and V by 0 bases; bases with no gene match: 6. The germline V gene has CDR1 LGHNA and CDR2 YSLEER. CDR3 region: CASSQDWPGGSTNEKLFF. The CDR3, as DNA: TGCGCCAGCAGCCAAGATTGGCCAGGGGGCTCAACTAATGAAAAACTGTTTTTT.

The V and J genes are TRBV6-5 and TRBJ1-2; no clear D gene. Looked up from germline, CDR1 is MNHEY and CDR2 is SVGAGI. The CDR3 is 16 amino acids. Trimming shortened V by 0 bases and J by 2 bases, and 13 bases separated the two germline ends. The CDR3 reads CASSYSSTRRNYGYTF. CDR3 coding DNA: TGTGCCAGCAGTTACTCGTCCACCCGTAGGAACTATGGCTACACCTTC.

In regard to this clone: The sample carries other DNA sequences with the same CDR3. The J gene is TRBJ2-5, the V gene TRBV2; D is unclear. V lost 5 bases, J lost 2 bases, and 3 bases lay in between. The CDR3 is 11 residues long. CDR1 is SNHLY and CDR2 is FYNNEI in the germline V gene. As DNA, the CDR3 is TGTGCCAGCAGTCGGCAAGAGACCCAGTACTTC. Its protein is CASSRQETQYF.

The chain couples TRBV5-1 to TRBJ1-6; D is ambiguous. V lost 0 bases to trimming and J lost 0 bases, with 10 bases between them. Per the germline V gene, CDR1 is SGHRS and CDR2 is YFSETQ. The CDR3 sequence is 17 residues long. DNA for the CDR3: TGCGCCAGCAGCTTGGCCGGCCAGAGCTCCTATAATTCACCCCTCCACTTT. This encodes CASSLAGQSSYNSPLHF.

This chain links TRBV7-2 with TRBJ1-1; D might be TRBD1 (5 bases). CDR1 SGHTA and CDR2 FQGNSA come from the germline V gene. With 1 base removed from V and 7 bases from J, the gap between germline ends came to 10 bases. The CDR3 has 13 amino acids. CDR3 amino acids: CASSLVTQGEAFF. The CDR3 DNA reads as TGTGCCAGCAGCTTAGTTACCCAGGGTGAAGCTTTCTTT.

This clone came up once. The chain uses TRBV6-4 and TRBJ1-1; D uncertain. Germline V lookup: CDR1 MRHNA, CDR2 SNTAGT. The CDR3 covers 13 residues. V was shortened by 3 bases and J by 0 bases, with 5 bases between the two germline ends. For the CDR3, the DNA is TGTGCCAGCAGTGAGCAGGTGAACACTGAAGCTTTCTTT. Its translation: CASSEQVNTEAFF.

This rearrangement joins TRBV18 to TRBJ1-1; the D is unclear. This CDR3 spans 13 amino acids. V lost 2 bases, J lost 7 bases, and 11 bases lay in between. Germline V gene data show CDR1 as KGHSH and CDR2 as LQKENI. The CDR3 spells CASSPEAQLEAFF. The DNA for the CDR3 is TGTGCCAGCTCACCAGAGGCCCAGCTTGAAGCTTTCTTT. Full variable domain (missing parts from reference TRBV18 and TRBJ1-1): NAGVMQNPRHLVRRRGQEARLRCSPMKGHSHVYWYRQLPEEGLKFMVYLQKENIIDESGMPKERFSAEFPKEGPSILRIQQVVRGDSAAYFCASSPEAQLEAFFGQGTRLTVV.

The chain recombines TRBV2 with TRBJ2-2; a possible D gene is TRBD2 (5 bases). CDR1 is SNHLY, CDR2 FYNNEI, per germline. V was clipped by 6 bases and J by 2 bases, with 16 bases between them. The CDR3 has 16 residues. The CDR3 DNA is TGTGCCAGCAGGGTACCGGGAAAGCGAAACACCGGGGAGCTGTTTTTT. Its translation is CASRVPGKRNTGELFF. The full variable domain, with the rest looked up from reference TRBV2 and TRBJ2-2, is EPEVTQTPSHQVTQMGQEVILRCVPISNHLYFYWYRQILGQKVEFLVSFYNNEISEKSEIFDDQFSVERPDGSNFTLKIRSTKLEDSAMYFCASRVPGKRNTGELFFGEGSRLTVL.

To note about this clone: The junction does not match germline at one end; this may be a read error. This sequence joins TRBV7-7 and TRBJ2-1, with D uncertain. The CDR3 spans 15 residues. Germline V CDR1 and CDR2: SSHAT, FNYEAQ (reference sequence). CDR3 amino acids: CASSTDPDRNNEQFF. In DNA, the CDR3 is TGTGCTAGCAGCACAGACCCCGATCGAAACAATGAGCAGTTCTTC.

This chain joins TRBV4-3 and TRBJ1-3; 9 positions match TRBD1. V was pared by 3 bases and J by 1 base, with 1 base of the junction left unmatched. Germline-derived CDR1 and CDR2 are LGHNA and YSLEER. The CDR3 totals 15 residues. The CDR3 nucleotides are TGCGCCAGCAGCCAGGGACAGGGTTCTGGAAACACCATATATTTT. Its translation: CASSQGQGSGNTIYF.

This clone was picked up one time. V is TRBV27 and J is TRBJ2-1; 9 positions match TRBD1. The V and J ends lost 2 bases and 4 bases, in that order; junction bases with no gene match: 3. The CDR3 sequence is 15 residues long. Germline loops: CDR1 MNHEY, CDR2 SMNVEV (reference sequence). CDR3 loop: CASSLRQGVYNEQFF. CDR3 nucleotide sequence: TGTGCCAGCAGTTTACGACAGGGGGTGTACAATGAGCAGTTCTTC.

The chain links TRBV5-5 to TRBJ2-7; weak D call: TRBD1 (6 bases). Trimming removed 0 bases at V and 7 bases at J, with 11 bases between. CDR3 length equals 13 residues. The germline V gene encodes CDR1 SGHKS and CDR2 YYEKEE (reference sequence). This CDR3 reads CASSLDRVGEQYF. The CDR3 DNA sequence: TGTGCCAGCAGCTTGGACAGGGTGGGTGAGCAGTACTTC.